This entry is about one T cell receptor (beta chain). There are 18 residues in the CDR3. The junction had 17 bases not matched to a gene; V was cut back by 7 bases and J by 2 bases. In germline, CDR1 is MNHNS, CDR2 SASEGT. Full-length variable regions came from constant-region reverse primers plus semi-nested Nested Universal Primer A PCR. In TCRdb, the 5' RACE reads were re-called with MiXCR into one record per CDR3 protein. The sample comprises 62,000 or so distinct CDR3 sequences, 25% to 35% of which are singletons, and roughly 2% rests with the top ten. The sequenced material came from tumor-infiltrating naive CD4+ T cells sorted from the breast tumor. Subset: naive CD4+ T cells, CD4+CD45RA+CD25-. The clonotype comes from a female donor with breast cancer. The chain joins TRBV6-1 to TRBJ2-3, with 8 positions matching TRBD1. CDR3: CASIRRDRPRTDTDTQYF. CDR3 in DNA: TGTGCCAGCATCCGTCGGGACAGGCCCCGAACAGACACAGATACGCAGTATTTT.